Sequencing of this TCR beta chain was carried out in a study of cytomegalovirus exposure and HLA in healthy donors (dated by TCRdb to about 2017). For context, the study as a whole: In an earlier analysis of roughly 500 of the donors, less than 350 Gb of sequence data and 117 million unique TCR beta sequences from some 170 million T cells were reported. An early release that covered about 640 HLA-typed donors contained about 290 gigabases of sequencing data and 85 million to 100 million unique TCR sequences. Of the roughly 400 genotyped donors, roughly 80% fell in the genetic ancestry cluster associated with self-reported Caucasian donors. The study aimed to test whether cataloging public T cell receptors could reveal signatures of past pathogen exposure. The study used immunosequencing to profile the T cell repertoires of 600 to 850 subjects and linked those repertoires to cytomegalovirus serostatus. A separate validation cohort of roughly 110 different subjects was used in addition to the roughly 700-subject first cohort. The study combined high-throughput TCR immunosequencing, statistical association of individual TCRs with disease status, and machine learning to predict cytomegalovirus infection status. A later analysis re-examined previously published TCR beta repertoires from hundreds of donors and added high-resolution HLA genotyping to investigate patterns of TCR occurrence. Rather than drawing on any new phenotypic data, the later analysis identified candidate immune exposures from TCR beta sequences and the way those sequences occurred across donors. In an earlier analysis of a few hundred of the donors, high-throughput TCR beta sequencing was used to judge whether each TCR beta V gene segment behaved as functional or pseudogenic. Donor age, sex, ethnicity and CMV serostatus were compiled together with the repertoire data. A later genetic analysis took genome-wide SNP genotypes for about 55% of the roughly 700 donors and used that subset as a discovery cohort. All discovery cohort repertoires had been generated on a single sequencing platform. HLA typing included class I and class II loci at four-digit resolution. The number of donors typed differed by locus, with roughly 629-640 for A, B, C, DRB1 and DQB1, 522 for DQA1, over 600 for DPA1, and approximately 470 for DPB1. About five DR-DQ haplotypes were treated as single units for association and clustering because of strong linkage in the cohort. Among roughly 370 genotyped donors of the cohort, an average of roughly 240,000 unique TCR beta nucleotide sequences were sequenced per donor, around a sixth of them non-productive. Here is what the overall study found, with its caveats: In the study, 150 to 200 TCR beta chains were listed as associated with cytomegalovirus. A later analysis found that TCR association rates varied across HLA loci, with DRB1 alleles showing the most associated TCRs and HLA-C alleles the fewest. Some 16 rarely observed V segments, including chromosome 9 orphons, were excluded from the earlier analysis of some 590 of the donors because counts were too low. In vitro tests confirmed that three of the cytomegalovirus-associated TCR beta chains recognize cytomegalovirus antigens. Linkage disequilibrium might explain the correlated functional status among segregating V segments, but an unknown experimental factor could not be ruled out. When HLA alleles, especially DR and DQ, strongly co-occurred, TCR associations were difficult to assign to individual alleles. Several of the top co-occurrence clusters appeared to be linked to parvovirus B19, influenza, CMV and Epstein-Barr virus, according to a later analysis. Compared with the roughly 700-donor mean, donors in an Asian-associated ancestry cluster had fewer N-insertions in productive TCRs, according to a later genetic analysis. At a false discovery rate of 0.05, a later analysis linked some 18,000 TCR beta sequences to specific HLA alleles. In this cohort, only TCR beta chains were sequenced, and detectable features were limited by the absence of alpha or paired-chain data. While some public TCRs were present in many individuals, most TCR sequences turned up only very rarely across donors. Because HLA typing was unavailable for some donors at each locus, only the typed subset was used in association tests. Cytomegalovirus status was reported to be diagnosed by the classifier with high specificity and sensitivity in both the original and validation cohorts. Most CMV-associated TCR beta chains appeared to be HLA-restricted in a later analysis, and the HLA associations seemed to be driven largely by CMV exposure. A cluster of highly shared sequence variants was judged likely to be a technical artifact of the sequencing pipeline. CMV serostatus was the only immune exposure information available for the cohort. The presence/absence analyses assumed that sequencing depth was roughly uniform across donors, and that assumption may not be true. Broadly in line with IMGT annotations, most TCR beta V segments showed up in productive rearrangements about 87% or about 30% of the time in an earlier analysis of several hundred of the donors. A later genetic analysis associated a missense DCLRE1C variant with V-gene and J-gene trimming of TCR beta chains, and an independent cohort replicated the association. Compared with equally common non-associated chains, HLA-associated TCR beta chains in a later analysis were more clonally expanded and had lower generation probabilities. The authors suggested that the approach could potentially be extended to other disease states and immunological phenotypes. A further reported finding was that TCR beta sequences accurately predicted the HLA-A and HLA-B alleles for most subjects in the first cohort. Because the 87-base-pair reads could not distinguish some IMGT-functional V segments, including TRBV6-2 and TRBV6-3, those segments were excluded.

The cohort comprised 670 or so healthy bone marrow donors. All cohort members were sampled while nominally healthy, although unrecorded immune exposures were likely present. The donor tested CMV seropositive and was one of the 289 seropositive cohort members. Each donor provided a peripheral blood sample, and peripheral blood mononuclear cells were used for TCR beta sequencing. Genomic DNA extraction from the blood cell samples was performed with the Qiagen DNeasy Blood Extraction Kit. Relative to germline, V is 0 bases shorter and J is 4 bases shorter, with 12 bases between their ends. The CDR3, cysteine through phenylalanine, is 15 amino acids long. Only the CDR3 portion is preserved as DNA: 45 bases, with reading frame beginning at the first base. According to the germline V gene, CDR1 reads MNHEY and CDR2 reads SVGAGI. As to this clone: The target of this receptor is not known. No per-base quality is available; no much larger clone lies one base away.

Library creation used the immunoSEQ multiplex PCR assay. For the multiplex PCR, a mixture combining 60 forward primers for TCR Vbeta segments and 13 reverse primers for TCR Jbeta segments was used. The CDR3 region of rearranged TCR beta genes was amplified from genomic DNA with a multiplex PCR assay. The amplified TCR beta libraries were sequenced on the Illumina HiSeq System as 87-base-pair reads. The authors' pipeline ran thus. A later analysis counted about 80 million unique TCR beta chains across the 550 to 750 repertoires, and 10 million to 12 million of these chains were shared by at least two donors. A nearest-neighbor algorithm error-corrected the raw reads and collapsed the reads into unique sequences, merging closely related sequences to remove PCR and sequencing errors. Alignment of CDR3 sequences to IMGT reference sequences was used to assign V, D and J gene segments. For a sequence to be retained, a match of at least six nucleotides to both a V gene segment and a J gene segment was required. A rearrangement was called productive if the CDR3 had no stop codons and remained in frame with V and J, and every other rearrangement was called non-productive. Following IMGT convention, CDR3 was defined as the stretch from the second conserved V-encoded cysteine to the conserved J-encoded phenylalanine. Sequences without an unambiguous match to a single V gene segment were excluded from the earlier analysis of about 600 of the donors. In an earlier analysis of approximately 610 of the donors, V segments were called functional above 56.7% productive rearrangements and were called segregating when the between-donor standard deviation exceeded 5%. To diagnose cytomegalovirus status from the catalog of TCR beta chain sequences, a statistical classification framework was built. In a later analysis, TCR nucleotide sequences were compared against IMGT/GENE-DB human TR gene sequences so that V and J genes could be assigned. A later analysis assigned CDR3 sequences and most-parsimonious VDJ recombination scenarios with the TCRdist pipeline. A later analysis defined each TCR beta chain by its CDR3 amino acid sequence plus V-gene family, and excluded reads lacking a unique V-gene family. In a later analysis, 550 to 650 highly shared, low-generation-probability nucleotide sequences were removed to address suspected cross-contamination and a sequencing artifact. For each public chain, a later analysis derived a clonal expansion index from normalized ranks of inferred template counts within each repertoire. In a later analysis, generation probabilities were computed with a VDJ recombination model fitted to out-of-frame rearrangements, and the resulting probabilities were checked against IGoR. A later analysis scored TCR-TCR, TCR-HLA and TCR-CMV co-occurrence with hypergeometric tests, applying a repertoire-size bias correction to TCR pairs. False discovery rates were estimated in a later analysis by permuting HLA or CMV assignments 20 times. In a later analysis, co-occurring TCRs were grouped using DBSCAN, with TCRdist sequence similarity added in when clustering inside HLA-allele-positive subsets. For co-occurrence clustering, repertoires with fewer than 30,000 or more than 120,000 public chains were excluded, along with roughly five repertoires with anomalous nucleotide sharing. The immuneACCESS repertoire file appears here via TCRdb, limited to in-frame rearrangements. These files lack a portion of the clones; in checked studies, under half of the deficit traces to unresolved V genes, and the cause of the others is not known. The V and J calls and clone size come from that table; D and trimming were worked out from the DNA. A total of some 150,000 clones appear in this sample, 75% to 85% of them only once. In total, the top ten clones hold 1.8% of the sample.

This TCR was recovered from a female donor in good health and CMV-seropositive. The sequence joins TRBV6-5 to TRBJ1-2; TRBD1 is a weak D gene call, 6 bases matching. Sequencing was done on a sample of PBMCs. CDR3 reads: CASSYSGARSYGYTF. The DNA sequence is given as TGTGCCAGCAGTTACTCGGGGGCCCGGAGCTATGGCTACACCTTC.